The 32 T cell receptor beta chains reported below all come from one sample, sequenced in a study of blood T cells in healthy people across ages. Primers used in a second PCR of about 7 to 12 cycles were a sample-barcoded 5' primer and a J-beta primer mix. A single record per CDR3 protein comes from TCRdb applying MiXCR to the 5' RACE reads. The table has around 800,000 distinct CDR3 sequences, approximately 24% seen once. The sample was also reused in another study, on T cells of mothers and their children.

The sample consisted of blood. The receptors derive from a boy aged 5-17 years in good health.

This rearrangement joins TRBV6-6 to TRBJ2-7; TRBD1 matches 11 bases. The CDR3 has 16 residues. J gave up 0 bases and V 2 bases, and 3 bases lay outside the gene matches. Germline assignment: CDR1 MNHNY and CDR2 SVGAGI (reference sequence). The DNA of the CDR3 is TGTGCCAGCAGTTACGGGGGACAGGGGGGCTCCTACGAGCAGTACTTC. Residues: CASSYGGQGGSYEQYF.

The V gene is TRBV7-2, the J gene TRBJ2-7; D not certain. Trimming pared 5 bases from V and 6 bases from J, leaving 14 bases between. Germline V gene sequence: CDR1 SGHTA, CDR2 FQGNSA. The CDR3 runs to 13 residues. For the CDR3, the DNA is TGTGCCAGCAGCCCAAGACACAATCGCGAGCAGTACTTC. It translates to CASSPRHNREQYF.

This CDR3 reads CAIREDSNQPQHF. Written as DNA, the CDR3 is TGTGCCATCCGGGAGGATAGCAATCAGCCCCAGCATTTT. This chain links TRBV10-3 with TRBJ1-5; D unclear. V was clipped by 8 bases and J by 0 bases, with 8 bases between them. CDR3 length: 13 residues. Germline CDR1 and CDR2: ENHRY and SYGVKD.

As to this clonotype: The conserved final phenylalanine or tryptophan is absent from the CDR3, which likely points to a read error. The chain has TRBV12-3 or TRBV12-4 and TRBJ1-1; 11 bases are shared with TRBD1. Trimming cost V 3 bases and J 5 bases; bases outside gene matches: 5. The CDR3 contains 15 residues. The CDR3, as DNA: TGTGCCAGCAGTTTCACCGGGACAGGGGGTACTGAAGCTTTCTCT. Amino acid sequence: CASSFTGTGGTEAFS.

The rearrangement joins TRBV11-2 to TRBJ2-7, with D perhaps given as TRBD1 or TRBD2 (5 bases each). Germline V CDR1 and CDR2: SGHAT, FQNNGV. The CDR3 loop spans 14 amino acids. Trimming removed 0 bases from V and 6 bases from J, with 12 bases in between. CDR3 DNA: TGTGCCAGCAGCTTAGATTTTGGGGACGGCGAGCAGTACTTC. Translation: CASSLDFGDGEQYF. Based on the CDR3 plus reference TRBV11-2 and TRBJ2-7, the full variable domain is EAGVAQSPRYKIIEKRQSVAFWCNPISGHATLYWYQQILGQGPKLLIQFQNNGVVDDSQLPKDRFSAERLKGVDSTLKIQPAKLEDSAVYLCASSLDFGDGEQYFGPGTRLTVT.

The rearrangement uses TRBV7-2 and TRBJ1-1; possible D gene TRBD1, 5 bases. This CDR3 contains 15 residues. V was pared by 5 bases and J by 1 base, with 14 bases between. The germline CDR1 and CDR2 sequences are SGHTA and FQGNSA. The CDR3 region is CASSRQRTSNTEAFF. Written as DNA, the CDR3 is TGTGCCAGCAGCCGACAGCGGACGTCGAACACTGAAGCTTTCTTT.

The J gene is TRBJ1-2, the V gene TRBV12-3 or TRBV12-4, with D hard to call. V lost 5 bases to trimming and J lost 8 bases, with 18 bases between them. This CDR3 is built from 14 residues. The CDR3 DNA reads as TGTGCCAGCAGTCCTTCGACAACAAGAGGGGGCTACACCTTC. As protein: CASSPSTTRGGYTF.

The V gene is TRBV28, the J gene TRBJ2-7; no reliable D call. This CDR3 region has 16 residues. Trimming took 3 bases from V and 3 from J, leaving 18 bases between them. Germline V gene sequence: CDR1 MDHEN, CDR2 SYDVKM. In nucleotides, the CDR3 is TGTGCCAGCAGTTTTCGAGAGACGTTGGGTCACTACGAGCAGTACTTC. Its protein is CASSFRETLGHYEQYF.

The chain has TRBV12-3 or TRBV12-4 and TRBJ1-4; 7 bases fit TRBD1. Trimming took 6 bases from V and 12 from J; bases not matched to a gene: 7. The CDR3 has 12 amino acids. CDR3 DNA: TGTGCCAGCAGGCGACAGGGAGGTGAACTGTTTTTT. Encoded protein: CASRRQGGELFF.

The V and J genes are TRBV2 and TRBJ2-7, with a possible D match to TRBD1 (6 bases). In germline, CDR1 is SNHLY, CDR2 FYNNEI. There are 11 residues in the CDR3. V was trimmed by 8 bases and J by 4 bases, leaving 9 bases between them. The CDR3 DNA reads TGTGCCAGCGGACAGAGGTACGAGCAGTACTTC. Its translation is CASGQRYEQYF.

This chain links TRBV6-5 with TRBJ2-3; the D is unclear. The V gene lost 6 bases and the J gene lost 0 bases, with 10 bases spanning the gap. The CDR3 loop spans 14 amino acids. The germline V gene has CDR1 MNHEY and CDR2 SVGAGI. CDR3: CASRPSSSTDTQYF. CDR3 DNA: TGTGCCAGCAGGCCCAGTTCGAGCACAGATACGCAGTATTTT.

This clonotype appeared many times. The V and J genes are TRBV20-1 and TRBJ1-2; perhaps TRBD1 as D (5 bases). Germline V gene lookup returns CDR1 DFQATT and CDR2 SNEGSKA (reference sequence). CDR3 size: 17 residues. V lost 2 bases and J 4 bases, leaving 23 bases between the germline ends. The CDR3 loop reads CSARTEGFLGLGYGYTF. The CDR3 DNA follows: TGCAGTGCTAGAACCGAGGGGTTTCTGGGGCTTGGCTATGGCTACACCTTC.

This clonotype was found a few times. The V and J genes are TRBV7-2 and TRBJ2-3, with a weak D call TRBD2 (5 bases). The CDR3 has 14 amino acids. Germline assignment: CDR1 SGHTA and CDR2 FQGNSA. V was pared by 3 bases and J by 2 bases, with 9 bases between. The CDR3 loop reads CASSFRGLTDTQYF. The CDR3 DNA sequence: TGTGCCAGCAGCTTTCGAGGACTCACAGATACGCAGTATTTT.

This clonotype was picked up a small number of times. V gene TRBV28 combines with J gene TRBJ1-4; 8 bases map to TRBD1. The junction had 5 bases not matched to a gene; V was cut back by 7 bases and J by 1 base. This CDR3 has 15 amino acids. The germline V gene encodes CDR1 MDHEN and CDR2 SYDVKM. The CDR3 loop reads CASIRGRGTNEKLFF. DNA of the CDR3: TGTGCCAGCATCAGGGGGCGCGGAACTAATGAAAAACTGTTTTTT.

The V gene is TRBV3-1, the J gene TRBJ2-3; maybe TRBD2 (5 bases). The CDR3 extends over 12 amino acids. Per germline, CDR1 LGHDT and CDR2 YNNKEL (reference sequence). With 4 bases removed from V and 7 bases from J, the gap between germline ends came to 9 bases. The DNA for the CDR3 is TGTGCCAGCAGCCTTAGCGAGAATACGCAGTATTTT. Translation: CASSLSENTQYF.

This chain joins TRBV5-1 and TRBJ2-5, with TRBD1 matching 8 bases. The trim removed 4 bases at V and 4 bases at J, leaving 3 bases unmatched. Looked up from germline, CDR1 is SGHRS and CDR2 is YFSETQ. The CDR3 is 13 amino acids. CDR3 sequence (DNA): TGCGCCAGCAGCGACAGGGGAGGAGAGACCCAGTACTTC. Translated, it gives CASSDRGGETQYF.

V is TRBV28 and J is TRBJ2-1, with 9 bases aligning to TRBD1. The J call may be in error: the DNA end matches TRBJ2-7 better. This CDR3 spans 13 amino acids. Germline CDR1 MDHEN, CDR2 SYDVKM. CDR3 region: CATNTGGEYEQYF. The CDR3 region has the DNA TGTGCCACCAATACAGGGGGCGAATACGAGCAGTACTTC.

This clonotype was detected only a few times. The rearrangement links TRBV6-5 to TRBJ2-1; 8 bases line up with TRBD2. CDR1 is MNHEY, CDR2 SVGAGI, per germline. The CDR3 contains 15 residues. The ends lost 0 bases at V and 3 bases at J; junction bases unmatched: 1. CDR3 residues: CASSYSAGGYNEQFF. CDR3 coding DNA: TGTGCCAGCAGTTACTCGGCGGGGGGCTACAATGAGCAGTTCTTC.

The chain carries TRBV20-1 and TRBJ2-1, with D unresolved. This CDR3 comprises 13 residues. The V end was cut by 3 bases, the J end by 0 bases, with 6 bases between. Germline assignment: CDR1 DFQATT and CDR2 SNEGSKA (reference sequence). The CDR3 region is CSASVSSYNEQFF. In DNA form, the CDR3 reads TGCAGTGCTAGCGTGAGCTCCTACAATGAGCAGTTCTTC.

This chain connects TRBV6-1 to TRBJ2-7; D gene uncertain. V shed 7 bases and J shed 3 bases, with 7 bases lying between them. This CDR3 region has 11 residues. Germline V gene lookup returns CDR1 MNHNS and CDR2 SASEGT. The CDR3 DNA follows: TGTGCCAGCAAAACAGTCTACGAGCAGTACTTC. Translated, it gives CASKTVYEQYF.

The rearrangement links TRBV6-1 to TRBJ2-5, with a tentative D call TRBD1 (5 bases). V lost 0 bases to trimming and J lost 3 bases, with 11 bases between them. Germline-derived CDR1 and CDR2 are MNHNS and SASEGT. This CDR3 comprises 15 residues. The CDR3 loop is CASSEAGVWEETQYF. CDR3 DNA: TGTGCCAGCAGTGAAGCAGGGGTCTGGGAAGAGACCCAGTACTTC.

This clonotype was seen only a few times. V and J are TRBV10-3 and TRBJ2-5; D remains ambiguous. The J call is doubtful: the DNA matches TRBJ2-1 better. Germline CDR1 reads ENHRY; CDR2 reads SYGVKD. The CDR3 totals 13 residues. CDR3 bases: TGTGCCATCAGTGAGTCTTTGGCGGTTGAGCAGTTCTTC. Translation: CAISESLAVEQFF.

This clonotype was recorded a few times. The chain has TRBV12-3 or TRBV12-4 and TRBJ2-1, with TRBD2 matching over 10 bases. V was clipped by 4 bases and J by 0 bases; unmatched bases: 18. The CDR3 sequence is 21 residues long. The CDR3, as DNA: TGTGCCAGCAGTTCCCCCCAGATGATTAAGCGGGGGGGGAGCTCCTACAATGAGCAGTTCTTC. It is translated as CASSSPQMIKRGGSSYNEQFF.

The V and J genes are TRBV7-9 and TRBJ2-6, with D possibly being TRBD2 (5 bases). V lost 9 bases and J lost 2, with 14 bases in between. This CDR3 region has 15 residues. Germline CDR1 and CDR2: SEHNR and FQNEAQ (reference sequence). As DNA, the CDR3 is TGTGCCAGTCCCCCGGAGGCCCCTGGGGCCAACGTCCTGACTTTC. Protein: CASPPEAPGANVLTF.

This clonotype was seen only a few times. Here the CDR3 reads CASGLPMTGPFGKLFF. The CDR3 DNA reads as TGTGCTAGTGGTTTGCCCATGACAGGGCCCTTTGGAAAACTGTTTTTT. This chain uses TRBV12-5 with TRBJ1-4; 7 bases line up with TRBD1. Per the germline V gene, CDR1 is LGHNT and CDR2 is FRNRAP. Germline trimming cut 2 bases from V and 10 bases from J; bases unmatched to any gene: 13. The length of the CDR3 is 16 residues.

V gene TRBV27 combines with J gene TRBJ1-1; TRBD1 is a possible D gene (5 bases). V was pared by 2 bases and J by 4 bases, with 11 bases between. The CDR3 has 14 amino acids. Germline V gene data show CDR1 as MNHEY and CDR2 as SMNVEV (reference sequence). CDR3: CASSLEAGGTEAFF. In nucleotides, the CDR3 is TGTGCCAGCAGTTTAGAGGCGGGGGGCACTGAAGCTTTCTTT.

The chain couples TRBV12-3 or TRBV12-4 to TRBJ1-2, with D unclear. Trimming cost V 5 bases and J 4 bases, with 5 bases left between them. The CDR3 covers 11 residues. The CDR3 DNA sequence: TGTGCCAGCAGTGGGGTCTATGGCTACACCTTC. This codes for CASSGVYGYTF.

In this sample, this clonotype turned up a few times. This chain joins TRBV4-1 and TRBJ2-1, with D unresolved. From germline, CDR1 is MGHRA and CDR2 YSYEKL. The CDR3 sequence is 14 residues long. The germline V and J ends were trimmed by 1 base and 4 bases, with 8 bases remaining between them. The CDR3 here is CASSQVGGYNEQFF. DNA of the CDR3: TGCGCCAGCAGCCAAGTTGGTGGATACAATGAGCAGTTCTTC.

This clonotype was seen ten or more times. The V call is TRBV5-1, the J call TRBJ2-5; D possibly uses TRBD1 or TRBD2 (6 bases each). Germline V gives CDR1 SGHRS, CDR2 YFSETQ. V shed 3 bases and J shed 2 bases, with 11 bases lying between them. This CDR3 has 14 amino acids. CDR3: CASSSPGAQETQYF. CDR3 in DNA: TGCGCCAGCAGCTCACCGGGGGCGCAAGAGACCCAGTACTTC.

The chain has TRBV4-1 and TRBJ1-1; D not resolved. Trimming removed 3 bases from V and 4 bases from J, with 9 bases in between. The CDR3 is 13 residues long. CDR1 MGHRA and CDR2 YSYEKL come from the germline V gene. The CDR3, as DNA: TGCGCCAGCAGCCAGAAGAGGAGCACTGAAGCTTTCTTT. Translation: CASSQKRSTEAFF.

The chain employs TRBV2 and TRBJ1-6; 12 nucleotides agree with TRBD1. With 6 bases clipped from V and 7 bases from J, the junction kept 4 bases outside the gene matches. Germline V gene lookup returns CDR1 SNHLY and CDR2 FYNNEI. The CDR3 sequence is 15 residues long. The CDR3 spells CASRGQGADNSPLHF. The CDR3 nucleotides read TGTGCCAGCAGGGGACAGGGGGCAGACAATTCACCCCTCCACTTT.

The chain uses TRBV12-3 or TRBV12-4 and TRBJ1-1, with D possibly being TRBD1 (5 bases). This CDR3 has 15 residues. The V gene lost 6 bases and the J gene lost 1 base, with 15 bases spanning the gap. CDR3 residues: CASRHPGLPNTEAFF. CDR3 sequence (DNA): TGTGCCAGCAGACACCCGGGACTGCCGAACACTGAAGCTTTCTTT.